The source of this T cell receptor beta chain is a study of T cells in Graves' hyperthyroidism and ophthalmopathy. The study's findings and limits: Clonotypes that were expanded in thyroid above 0.001 mostly appeared in blood too.

From RNA transcripts, TCR beta CDR3 regions were amplified. HTBI primers were the set used in a first-round RT-PCR of the TCR CDR3. TCRdb fed the multiplex PCR reads into MiXCR, producing one record per CDR3 protein. This table holds 300,000 to 400,000 distinct CDR3 sequences, around 20% found once. Per germline, CDR1 MDHEN and CDR2 SYDVKM. The V segment lost 2 bases and the J segment 9 bases; nucleotides outside the gene matches: 2. The CDR3 has 12 amino acids. In regard to this clonotype: Its antigen is unknown.

V gene TRBV28 combines with J gene TRBJ1-2; 8 bases are a match to TRBD1. Input material: blood. This receptor was taken from a woman aged 45-65 years with Graves' hyperthyroidism. Here the CDR3 reads CASSLPGGSYTF. The CDR3 DNA follows: TGTGCCAGCAGTTTACCAGGGGGCAGCTACACCTTC.